This record covers a single T cell receptor (beta chain). There is no known antigen for this receptor. Per-base qualities were not stored, and no clone one base away is much larger. This sample stems from a study of technical replicates of blood from a few donors (dated by TCRdb to the late 2010s). Unmatched junction bases come to 13, with V trimmed by 5 bases and J by 2 bases. The germline V gene encodes CDR1 SGHAT and CDR2 FQNNGV. Counted from cysteine to phenylalanine, this CDR3 has 17 amino acids. The sequence is cut down to CDR3 DNA, 51 bases in frame from base 1. Receptors were amplified or captured by the immunoSEQ multiplex PCR assay. TCRdb mirrors the immuneACCESS table, restricted to in-frame sequences. Some clones are absent from its copies; in checked studies, under half trace to an unresolved V gene, and the reason for the others is unknown. This sample comprises under 85,000 clones, around 92% of them detected only once. Approximately 0.4% of the sample is taken by the ten largest.

The sample comprised T cells isolated from PBMCs. This sequence originates from a human donor in good health. Some clones in this sample may be carry-over from other donors' samples. The sequence is built from TRBV11-2 and TRBJ2-3; 7 middle bases align to TRBD1. This receptor carries the CDR3 CASSLKAGTENTDTQYF. In nucleotide form, the sequence is TGTGCCAGCAGCCTAAAGGCCGGGACAGAAAACACAGATACGCAGTATTTT.